The 18 T cell receptor beta chains below all came from one sample that was sequenced in a study of shared clonotypes between healthy human individuals. TCRdb's table, derived via immunoSEQ multiplex PCR, lists solely in-frame clones and lacks some. The sample lists 2,500,000 or so clones; 93% were seen once. The material sequenced was naive CD4+ T cells from PBMCs. As for subset: CD45RA+ positively selected. These receptors all stem from a man between 18 and 29 years old in good health. Some clones in this sample may be carry-over from other donors' samples.

There are a few counts of this clone. The chain uses TRBV27 and TRBJ2-1; 8 bases match TRBD2. CDR1 MNHEY and CDR2 SMNVEV come from the germline V gene (reference sequence). The CDR3 spans 17 residues. Trimming cost V 5 bases and J 8 bases; bases outside gene matches: 17. The CDR3 loop reads CASSPGASGPLWDEQFF. CDR3 DNA: TGTGCCAGCAGTCCTGGGGCTAGCGGGCCCCTCTGGGATGAGCAGTTCTTC.

As for this clone: The same CDR3 also results from other DNA sequences found in this sample. This chain uses TRBV5-1 with TRBJ1-4; D might be TRBD1 (6 bases). V was pared by 1 base and J by 5 bases, with 12 bases between. Germline V gene lookup returns CDR1 SGHRS and CDR2 YFSETQ. CDR3 length: 15 amino acids. The CDR3 nucleotides are TGCGCCAGCAGCTTGTTAGGCAGGGGAAATGAAAAACTGTTTTTT. It codes for CASSLLGRGNEKLFF.

This clone was seen just once. The chain carries TRBV6-1 and TRBJ2-1, with D possibly TRBD2 on 5 matching bases. This CDR3 region has 13 residues. V lost 5 bases and J lost 9, with 14 bases in between. Germline V CDR1 and CDR2: MNHNS, SASEGT. The chain's CDR3 is CASSQDSWGEQFF. CDR3 coding DNA: TGTGCCAGCAGTCAGGACTCGTGGGGTGAGCAGTTCTTC.

The count of this clone is one. CDR3 region: CASGPPATDTQYF. The CDR3 region has the DNA TGTGCCAGCGGCCCTCCGGCCACAGATACGCAGTATTTT. V gene TRBV14 combines with J gene TRBJ2-3; D ambiguous. Germline assignment: CDR1 SGHDN and CDR2 FVKESK. Trimming cost V 8 bases and J 2 bases, with 11 bases left between them. The CDR3 contains 13 residues.

This clone has a single count. The chain employs TRBV14 and TRBJ2-2, with 10 bases fitting TRBD2. CDR3 length: 18 amino acids. Trimming at V came to 1 base and at J to 5 bases, leaving 10 bases not matched to a gene. Germline V CDR1 and CDR2: SGHDN, FVKESK. CDR3 loop: CASSQGLVAGGRTGELFF. DNA for the CDR3: TGTGCCAGCAGCCAAGGACTGGTAGCGGGAGGCCGTACCGGGGAGCTGTTTTTT.

The rearrangement joins TRBV13 to TRBJ2-6, with no clear D. V shed 0 bases and J shed 2 bases, with 8 bases lying between them. Germline lookup yields CDR1 PRHDT and CDR2 FYEKMQ (reference sequence). The CDR3 is made up of 16 amino acids. CDR3 sequence (DNA): TGTGCCAGCAGCTTAGGCCGGCTTCCTGGGGCCAACGTCCTGACTTTC. Amino acid sequence: CASSLGRLPGANVLTF.

A note on this clone: The junction differs from germline at one of its ends, possibly a read error. The CDR3 DNA reads as TGTGCCAGTAGTACACGGGACAGACCTTCATTT. Protein sequence: CASSTRDRPSF. V usage is TRBV19 and J usage is TRBJ1-1, with 7 bases matching TRBD1. CDR3 length equals 11 residues. The germline V gene encodes CDR1 LNHDA and CDR2 SQIVND (reference sequence). Full variable domain (rest looked up from reference TRBV19 and TRBJ1-1): DGGITQSPKYLFRKEGQNVTLSCEQNLNHDAMYWYRQDPGQGLRLIYYSQIVNDFQKGDIAEGYSVSREKKESFPLTVTSAQKNPTAFYLCASSTRDRPSFGQGTRLTVV.

The V call is TRBV7-2, the J call TRBJ1-1; 9 bases are shared with TRBD1. The CDR3 runs 14 residues. Germline lookup yields CDR1 SGHTA and CDR2 FQGNSA. With V trimmed by 6 bases and J by 4 bases, 6 bases remained unmatched. The CDR3 reads CASRWDRAGTEAFF. DNA of the CDR3: TGTGCCAGCAGGTGGGACAGGGCCGGCACTGAAGCTTTCTTT.

The chain couples TRBV18 to TRBJ1-4, with D unclear. The CDR3 length is 13 residues. Trimming took 4 bases from V and 5 from J, leaving 8 bases between them. Germline V gene lookup returns CDR1 KGHSH and CDR2 LQKENI. This CDR3 is CASSRGPNEKLFF. In DNA form, the CDR3 reads TGTGCCAGCTCACGAGGCCCGAATGAAAAACTGTTTTTT.

The chain employs TRBV11-2 and TRBJ2-7; maybe TRBD1 (5 bases). V lost 0 bases and J lost 5, with 8 bases in between. The CDR3 is 13 amino acids. CDR1 is SGHAT and CDR2 is FQNNGV in the germline V gene. CDR3 bases: TGTGCCAGCAGCTTAGACAGGGCCCACGAGCAGTACTTC. Its translation is CASSLDRAHEQYF.

Turning to this clone: The sample holds other DNA sequences that translate to the same CDR3. The rearrangement uses TRBV5-1 and TRBJ2-3; D gene ambiguous. CDR3 length equals 15 residues. Germline V gene sequence: CDR1 SGHRS, CDR2 YFSETQ. Trimming left V 2 bases short and J 0 bases short, with 10 bases between. The CDR3 loop reads CASSFGLPSTDTQYF. The CDR3 nucleotides are TGCGCCAGCAGCTTTGGCCTGCCTAGCACAGATACGCAGTATTTT.

Comment on this clone: The same CDR3 is also encoded by other DNA sequences in this sample. The chain employs TRBV19 and TRBJ1-5; 7 bases fit TRBD1. With V trimmed by 4 bases and J by 3 bases, 3 bases remained unmatched. CDR1 and CDR2 from the germline V gene are LNHDA and SQIVND (reference sequence). CDR3 size: 14 residues. This CDR3 reads CASSTTGLNQPQHF. The CDR3 nucleotides are TGTGCCAGTAGTACGACAGGGCTCAATCAGCCCCAGCATTTT.

This clone came up once. The rearrangement joins TRBV5-1 to TRBJ2-2; D gene unclear. Germline CDR1 and CDR2: SGHRS and YFSETQ. The CDR3 sequence is 14 residues long. V shed 2 bases and J shed 0 bases, with 5 bases lying between them. The CDR3 DNA is TGCGCCAGCAGCTTTGTGACGAACACCGGGGAGCTGTTTTTT. This encodes CASSFVTNTGELFF.

In this sample, this clone turned up once. The V gene is TRBV19, the J gene TRBJ1-1; a weak D match, TRBD1 (6 bases). The CDR3 has 16 residues. Per germline, CDR1 LNHDA and CDR2 SQIVND (reference sequence). V gave up 3 bases and J gave up 0 bases, with 14 bases separating them. The CDR3: CASSIVWGAVNTEAFF. CDR3 DNA: TGTGCCAGTAGTATTGTGTGGGGGGCCGTGAACACTGAAGCTTTCTTT.

J is TRBJ2-3 and V is TRBV7-2; D is ambiguous. V was pared by 1 base and J by 0 bases, with 8 bases between. Germline CDR1 and CDR2: SGHTA and FQGNSA. The CDR3 consists of 15 residues. CDR3 region: CASSLGSVSTDTQYF. Here the CDR3 DNA reads TGTGCCAGCAGCTTAGGGTCGGTTAGCACAGATACGCAGTATTTT.

The chain uses TRBV27 and TRBJ2-3, with TRBD2 identical over 10 bases. This CDR3 contains 16 residues. The germline CDR1 and CDR2 sequences are MNHEY and SMNVEV (reference sequence). J gave up 2 bases and V 7 bases, and 9 bases lay outside the gene matches. For the CDR3, the DNA is TGTGCCAGCAATCCTAGCGGGAGTAGCGACACAGATACGCAGTATTTT. Its translation is CASNPSGSSDTDTQYF.

Only a few counts were recorded for this clone. The chain uses TRBV29-1 and TRBJ1-1, with D perhaps matching TRBD1 (5 bases). CDR1 is SQVTM, CDR2 ANQGSEA, per germline. This CDR3 contains 15 residues. The ends were cut back, 6 bases at V and 8 bases at J, with 25 bases in the middle. The CDR3 sequence is CSVVVLQGPAQEAFF. In nucleotides, the CDR3 is TGCAGCGTCGTGGTTCTCCAGGGACCAGCGCAGGAAGCTTTCTTT. Variable domain in full (rest from reference TRBV29-1 and TRBJ1-1): SAVISQKPSRDICQRGTSLTIQCQVDSQVTMMFWYRQQPGQSLTLIATANQGSEATYESGFVIDKFPISRPNLTFSTLTVSNMSPEDSSIYLCSVVVLQGPAQEAFFGQGTRLTVV.

Only one count was recorded for this clone. This chain uses TRBV4-1 with TRBJ2-3; 12 bases line up with TRBD2. The CDR3 is 15 amino acids. V shed 3 bases and J 5 bases; nucleotides not matched to a gene: 3. The germline CDR1 and CDR2 sequences are MGHRA and YSYEKL. The DNA for the CDR3 is TGCGCCAGCAGCCAGACGGGACTAGCGGGAGATACGCAGTATTTT. This codes for CASSQTGLAGDTQYF.